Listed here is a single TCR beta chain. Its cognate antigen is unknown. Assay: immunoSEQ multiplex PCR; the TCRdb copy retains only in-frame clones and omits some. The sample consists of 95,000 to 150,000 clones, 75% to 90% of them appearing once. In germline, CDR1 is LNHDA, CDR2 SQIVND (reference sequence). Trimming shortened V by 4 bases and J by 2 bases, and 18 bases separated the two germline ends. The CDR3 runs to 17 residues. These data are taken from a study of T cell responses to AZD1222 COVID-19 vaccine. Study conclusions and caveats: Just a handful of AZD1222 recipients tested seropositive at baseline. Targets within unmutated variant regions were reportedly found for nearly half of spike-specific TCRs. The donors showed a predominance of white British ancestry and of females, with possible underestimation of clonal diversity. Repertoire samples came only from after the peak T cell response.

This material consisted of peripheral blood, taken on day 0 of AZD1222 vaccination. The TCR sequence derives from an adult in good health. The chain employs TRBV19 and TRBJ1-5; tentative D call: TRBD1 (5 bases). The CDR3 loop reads CASSRTPAQGGNQPQHF. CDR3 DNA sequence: TGTGCCAGTAGTAGGACCCCCGCCCAGGGAGGCAATCAGCCCCAGCATTTT.